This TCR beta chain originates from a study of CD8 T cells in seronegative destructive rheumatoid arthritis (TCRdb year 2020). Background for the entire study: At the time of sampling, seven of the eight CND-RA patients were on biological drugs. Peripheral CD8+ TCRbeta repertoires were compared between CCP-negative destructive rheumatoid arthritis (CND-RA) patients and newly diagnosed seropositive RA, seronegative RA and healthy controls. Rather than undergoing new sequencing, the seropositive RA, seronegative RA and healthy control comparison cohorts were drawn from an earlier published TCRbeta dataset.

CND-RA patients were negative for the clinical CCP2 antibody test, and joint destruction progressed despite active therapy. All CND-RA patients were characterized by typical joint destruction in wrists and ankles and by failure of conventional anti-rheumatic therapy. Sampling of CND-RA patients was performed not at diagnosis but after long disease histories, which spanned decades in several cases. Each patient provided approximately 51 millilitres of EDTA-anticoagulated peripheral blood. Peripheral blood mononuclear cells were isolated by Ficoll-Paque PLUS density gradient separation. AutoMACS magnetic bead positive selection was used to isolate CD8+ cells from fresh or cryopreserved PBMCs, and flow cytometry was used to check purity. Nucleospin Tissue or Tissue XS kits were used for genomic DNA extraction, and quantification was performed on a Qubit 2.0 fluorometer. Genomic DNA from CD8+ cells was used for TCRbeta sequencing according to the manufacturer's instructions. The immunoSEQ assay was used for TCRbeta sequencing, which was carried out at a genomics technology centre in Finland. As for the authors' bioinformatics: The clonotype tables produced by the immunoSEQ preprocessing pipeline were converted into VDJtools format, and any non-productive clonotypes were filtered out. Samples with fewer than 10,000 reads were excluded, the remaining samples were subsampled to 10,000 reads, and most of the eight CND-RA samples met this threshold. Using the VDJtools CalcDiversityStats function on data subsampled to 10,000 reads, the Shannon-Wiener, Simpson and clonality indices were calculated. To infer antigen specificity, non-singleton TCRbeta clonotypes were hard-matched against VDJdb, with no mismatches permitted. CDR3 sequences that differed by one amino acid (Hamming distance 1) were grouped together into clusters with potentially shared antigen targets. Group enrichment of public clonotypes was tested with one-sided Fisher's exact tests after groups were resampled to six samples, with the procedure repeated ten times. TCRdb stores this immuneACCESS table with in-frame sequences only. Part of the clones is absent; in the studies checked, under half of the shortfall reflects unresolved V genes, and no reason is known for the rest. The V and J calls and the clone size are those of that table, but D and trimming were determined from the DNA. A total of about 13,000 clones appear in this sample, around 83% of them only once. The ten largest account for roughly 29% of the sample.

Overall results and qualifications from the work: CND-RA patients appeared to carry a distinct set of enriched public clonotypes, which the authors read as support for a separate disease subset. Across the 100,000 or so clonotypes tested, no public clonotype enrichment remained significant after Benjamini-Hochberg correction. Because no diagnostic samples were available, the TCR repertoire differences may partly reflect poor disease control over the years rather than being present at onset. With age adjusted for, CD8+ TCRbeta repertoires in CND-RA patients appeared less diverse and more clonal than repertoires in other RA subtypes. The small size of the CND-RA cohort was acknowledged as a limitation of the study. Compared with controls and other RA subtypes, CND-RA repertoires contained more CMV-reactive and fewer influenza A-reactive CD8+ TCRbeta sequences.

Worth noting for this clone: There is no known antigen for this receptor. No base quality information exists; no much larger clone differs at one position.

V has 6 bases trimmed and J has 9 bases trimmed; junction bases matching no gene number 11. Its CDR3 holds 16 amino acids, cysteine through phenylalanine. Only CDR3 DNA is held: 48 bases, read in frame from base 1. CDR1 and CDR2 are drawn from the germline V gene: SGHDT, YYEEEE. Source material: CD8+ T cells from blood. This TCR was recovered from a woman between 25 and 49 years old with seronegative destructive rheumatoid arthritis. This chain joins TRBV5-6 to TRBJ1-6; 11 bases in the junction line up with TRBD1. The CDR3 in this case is CASITSGTGGFSPLHF. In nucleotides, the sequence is TGTGCCAGCATCACATCCGGGACAGGGGGATTTTCACCCCTCCACTTT.